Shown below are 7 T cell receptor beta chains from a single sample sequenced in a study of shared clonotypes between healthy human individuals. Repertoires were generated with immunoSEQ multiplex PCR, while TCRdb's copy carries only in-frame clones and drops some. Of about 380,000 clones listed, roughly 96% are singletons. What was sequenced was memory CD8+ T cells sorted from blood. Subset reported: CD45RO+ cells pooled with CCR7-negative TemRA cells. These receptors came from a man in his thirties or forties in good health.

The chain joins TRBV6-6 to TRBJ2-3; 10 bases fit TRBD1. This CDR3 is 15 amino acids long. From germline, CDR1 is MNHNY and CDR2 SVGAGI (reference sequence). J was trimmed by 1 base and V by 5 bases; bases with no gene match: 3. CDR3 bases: TGTGCCAGCAGTCCGGGACAGGGGCGCACAGATACGCAGTATTTT. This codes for CASSPGQGRTDTQYF.

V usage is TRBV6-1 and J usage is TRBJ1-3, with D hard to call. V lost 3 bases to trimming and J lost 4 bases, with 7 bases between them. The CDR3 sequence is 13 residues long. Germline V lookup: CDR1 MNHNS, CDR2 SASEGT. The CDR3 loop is CASSESVGNTIYF. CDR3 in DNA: TGTGCCAGCAGTGAGTCCGTCGGAAACACCATATATTTT.

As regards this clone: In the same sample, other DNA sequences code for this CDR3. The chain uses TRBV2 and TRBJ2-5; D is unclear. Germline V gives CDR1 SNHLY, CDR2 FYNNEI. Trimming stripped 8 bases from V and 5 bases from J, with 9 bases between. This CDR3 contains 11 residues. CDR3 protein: CASRLGETQYF. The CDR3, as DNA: TGTGCCAGCCGGTTGGGGGAGACCCAGTACTTC.

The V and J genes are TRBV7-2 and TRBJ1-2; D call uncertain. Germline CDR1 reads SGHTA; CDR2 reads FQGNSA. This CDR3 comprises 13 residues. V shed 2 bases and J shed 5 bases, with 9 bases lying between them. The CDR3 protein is CASSLIGSYGYTF. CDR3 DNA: TGTGCCAGCAGCTTAATAGGTTCATATGGCTACACCTTC.

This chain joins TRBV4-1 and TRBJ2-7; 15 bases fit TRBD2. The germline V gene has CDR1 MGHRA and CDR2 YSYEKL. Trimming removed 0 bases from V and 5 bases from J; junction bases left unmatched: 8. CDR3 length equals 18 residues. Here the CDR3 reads CASSQEGLAGGPGDEQYF. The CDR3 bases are TGCGCCAGCAGCCAAGAAGGACTAGCGGGAGGGCCTGGCGACGAGCAGTACTTC.

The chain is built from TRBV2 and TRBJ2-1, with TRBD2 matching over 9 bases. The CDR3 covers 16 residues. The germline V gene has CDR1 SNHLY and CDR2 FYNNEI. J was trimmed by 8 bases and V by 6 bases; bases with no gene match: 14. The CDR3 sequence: CASRLRAGGPWDEQFF. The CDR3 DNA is TGTGCCAGCAGGCTCAGGGCGGGAGGGCCGTGGGATGAGCAGTTCTTC. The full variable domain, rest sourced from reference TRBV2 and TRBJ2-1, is EPEVTQTPSHQVTQMGQEVILRCVPISNHLYFYWYRQILGQKVEFLVSFYNNEISEKSEIFDDQFSVERPDGSNFTLKIRSTKLEDSAMYFCASRLRAGGPWDEQFFGPGTRLTVL.

CDR3 in amino acids: CASSVTGGWEAGWMGETQYF. CDR3 nucleotides: TGTGCCAGCAGCGTAACTGGGGGATGGGAGGCTGGATGGATGGGAGAGACCCAGTACTTC. The chain joins TRBV9 to TRBJ2-5, with TRBD2 as a possible D gene (6 bases). This CDR3 has 20 amino acids. V was cut by 1 base and J by 4 bases, with 29 bases left in between. The germline CDR1 and CDR2 sequences are SGDLS and YYNGEE.